This TCR beta chain stems from a study of T cell repertoires in cytomegalovirus infection. At the level of the study: Alongside well-studied HLA-B-restricted CMV epitopes, recently identified HLA-C-restricted CMV epitopes were also used. Matching HLA type, along with CMV infection, was indicated by public TCR beta signatures. Study-wide results and limits: Based on cumulative public TCR beta family frequency, carriers of CMV plus the relevant HLA were identified. There were HLA-C-restricted CMV-specific TCR beta clonotypes dominating the ex vivo response.

This CDR3 region has 16 residues. The ends lost 0 bases at V and 3 bases at J; junction bases unmatched: 8. The V gene's germline CDR1 is MNHNS and CDR2 SASEGT. Each CDR3 protein gets one entry after TCRdb re-called the reads with MiXCR. The repertoire includes approximately 220,000 distinct CDR3 sequences, roughly two fifths of them detected once, and approximately 60% sits in the top ten. As for this clonotype: Its matching antigen is unknown.

The chain is built from TRBV6-1 and TRBJ2-7; 7 bases fit TRBD1. Sample: CD8+ T cells from cultured PBMCs, taken from culture after CMV antigen stimulation. This clonotype was sampled from a human donor in good health (CMV status not recorded). Some clones in this sample may be carry-over from other donors' samples. CDR3 in amino acids: CASSEAVGTARYEQYF. CDR3 nucleotide sequence: TGTGCCAGCAGTGAAGCCGTTGGGACAGCGCGCTACGAGCAGTACTTC.